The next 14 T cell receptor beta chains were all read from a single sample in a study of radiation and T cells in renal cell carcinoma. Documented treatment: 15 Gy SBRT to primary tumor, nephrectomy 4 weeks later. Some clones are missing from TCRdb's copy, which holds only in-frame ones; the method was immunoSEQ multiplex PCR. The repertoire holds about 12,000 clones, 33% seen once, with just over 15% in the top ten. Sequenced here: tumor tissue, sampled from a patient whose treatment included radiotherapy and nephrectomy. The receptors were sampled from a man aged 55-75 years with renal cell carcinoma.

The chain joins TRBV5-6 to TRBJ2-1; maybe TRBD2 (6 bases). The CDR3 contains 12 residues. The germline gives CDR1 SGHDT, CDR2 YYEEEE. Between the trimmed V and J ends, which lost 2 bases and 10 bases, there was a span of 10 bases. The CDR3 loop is CASSLGGAEQFF. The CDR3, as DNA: TGTGCCAGCAGCTTAGGAGGGGCGGAGCAGTTCTTC.

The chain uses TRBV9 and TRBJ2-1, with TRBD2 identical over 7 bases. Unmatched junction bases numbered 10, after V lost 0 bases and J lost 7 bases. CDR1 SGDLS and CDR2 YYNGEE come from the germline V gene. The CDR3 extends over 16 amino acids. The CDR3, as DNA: TGTGCCAGCAGCGTAGACCCCAGCGGGATTAGGAATGAGCAGTTCTTC. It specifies CASSVDPSGIRNEQFF. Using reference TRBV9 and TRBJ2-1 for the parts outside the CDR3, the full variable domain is DSGVTQTPKHLITATGQRVTLRCSPRSGDLSVYWYQQSLDQGLQFLIQYYNGEERAKGNILERFSAQQFPDLHSELNLSSLELGDSALYFCASSVDPSGIRNEQFFGPGTRLTVL.

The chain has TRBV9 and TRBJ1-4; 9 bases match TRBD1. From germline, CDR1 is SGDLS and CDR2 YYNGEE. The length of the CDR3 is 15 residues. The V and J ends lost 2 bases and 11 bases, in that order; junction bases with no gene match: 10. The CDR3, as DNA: TGTGCCAGCAGCGTTGGGACAGGGAGTGTGGAGAAACTGTTTTTT. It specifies CASSVGTGSVEKLFF. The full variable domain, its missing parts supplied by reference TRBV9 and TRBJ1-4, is DSGVTQTPKHLITATGQRVTLRCSPRSGDLSVYWYQQSLDQGLQFLIQYYNGEERAKGNILERFSAQQFPDLHSELNLSSLELGDSALYFCASSVGTGSVEKLFFGSGTQLSVL.

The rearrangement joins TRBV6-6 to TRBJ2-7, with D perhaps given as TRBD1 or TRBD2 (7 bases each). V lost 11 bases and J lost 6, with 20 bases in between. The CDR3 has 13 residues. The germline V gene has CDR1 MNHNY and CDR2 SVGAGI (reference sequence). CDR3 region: CAVRPGGGGEQYF. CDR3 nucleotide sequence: TGTGCCGTCCGACCAGGGGGGGGAGGCGAGCAGTACTTC.

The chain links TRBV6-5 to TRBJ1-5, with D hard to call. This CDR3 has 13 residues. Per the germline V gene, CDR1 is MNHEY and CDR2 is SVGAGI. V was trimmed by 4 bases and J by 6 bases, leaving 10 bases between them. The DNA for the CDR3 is TGTGCCAGCAGTTTTCTGGGTGGTCAGCCCCAGCATTTT. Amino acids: CASSFLGGQPQHF.

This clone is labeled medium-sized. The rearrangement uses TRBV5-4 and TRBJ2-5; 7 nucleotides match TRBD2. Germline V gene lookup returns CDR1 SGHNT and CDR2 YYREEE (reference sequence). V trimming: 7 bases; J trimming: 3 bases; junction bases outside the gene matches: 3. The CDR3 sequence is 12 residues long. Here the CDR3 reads CASAGVEETQYF. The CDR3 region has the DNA TGTGCCAGCGCGGGAGTAGAAGAGACCCAGTACTTC. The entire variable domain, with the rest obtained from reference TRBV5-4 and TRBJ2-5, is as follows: ETGVTQSPTHLIKTRGQQVTLRCSSQSGHNTVSWYQQALGQGPQFIFQYYREEENGRGNFPPRFSGLQFPNYSSELNVNALELDDSALYLCASAGVEETQYFGPGTRLLVL.

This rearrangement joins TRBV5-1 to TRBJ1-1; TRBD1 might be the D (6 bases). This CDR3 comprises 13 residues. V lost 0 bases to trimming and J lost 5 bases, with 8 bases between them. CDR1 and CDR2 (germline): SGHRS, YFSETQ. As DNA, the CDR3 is TGCGCCAGCAGCTTGGCCGACAGGACTGAAGCTTTCTTT. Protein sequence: CASSLADRTEAFF.

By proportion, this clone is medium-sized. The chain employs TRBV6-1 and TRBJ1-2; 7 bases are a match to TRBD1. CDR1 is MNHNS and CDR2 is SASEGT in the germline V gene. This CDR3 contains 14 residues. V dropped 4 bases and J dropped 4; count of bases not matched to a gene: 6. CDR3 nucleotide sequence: TGTGCCAGCAGTGCGATCCGGGACAGCTATGGCTACACCTTC. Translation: CASSAIRDSYGYTF.

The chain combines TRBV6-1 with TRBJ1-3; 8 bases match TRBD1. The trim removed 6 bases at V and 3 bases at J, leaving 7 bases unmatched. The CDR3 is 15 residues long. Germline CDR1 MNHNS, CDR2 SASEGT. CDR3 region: CASSNDRGYGNTIYF. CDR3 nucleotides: TGTGCCAGCAGCAATGACAGGGGCTATGGAAACACCATATATTTT.

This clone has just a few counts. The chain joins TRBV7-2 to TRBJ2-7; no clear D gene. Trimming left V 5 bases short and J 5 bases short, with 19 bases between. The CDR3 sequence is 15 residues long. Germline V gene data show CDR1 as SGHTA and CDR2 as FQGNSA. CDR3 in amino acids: CASSTEEMGLDEQYF. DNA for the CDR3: TGTGCCAGCAGCACCGAGGAGATGGGGTTGGACGAGCAGTACTTC.

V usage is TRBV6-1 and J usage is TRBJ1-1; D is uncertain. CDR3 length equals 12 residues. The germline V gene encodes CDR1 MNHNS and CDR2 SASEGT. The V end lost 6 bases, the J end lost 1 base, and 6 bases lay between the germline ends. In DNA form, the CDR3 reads TGTGCCAGCAGGCTAGGGAACACTGAAGCTTTCTTT. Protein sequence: CASRLGNTEAFF.

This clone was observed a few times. DNA of the CDR3: TGTGCCAGCAGTTTCGGGGGGGATCAGCCCCAGCATTTT. Its protein product is CASSFGGDQPQHF. This sequence joins TRBV27 and TRBJ1-5, with D possibly being TRBD1 (5 bases). Between the trimmed V and J ends, which lost 3 bases and 5 bases, there was a span of 8 bases. CDR1 is MNHEY, CDR2 SMNVEV, per germline (reference sequence). This CDR3 is built from 13 residues.

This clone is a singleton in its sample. In nucleotides, the CDR3 is TGTGCCAGCTCACCACGGGGGGCCCCAGATACGCAGTATTTT. It codes for CASSPRGAPDTQYF. The V gene is TRBV18, the J gene TRBJ2-3, with D tentatively TRBD1 or TRBD2 (6 bases each). CDR3 length equals 14 residues. Trimming took off 1 base at V and 4 bases at J, with 9 bases between the two ends. The V gene's germline CDR1 is KGHSH and CDR2 LQKENI.

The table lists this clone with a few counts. The CDR3: CTSSQDLNTPFPKPYEQYV. Written as DNA, the CDR3 is TGCACCAGCAGCCAAGATCTCAATACTCCCTTCCCAAAGCCCTACGAGCAGTACGTC. The rearrangement joins TRBV1 to TRBJ2-7. TRBV1 is given as a pseudogene. The CDR3 is 19 amino acids.